This TCR beta chain came from a study of Ad26.COV2.S vaccination and SARS-CoV-2 variants (dated by TCRdb to the early 2020s). Looking at the study overall: Vaccine-arm donors came from COV1001, a multicentre, randomized, double-blind, placebo-controlled phase I-IIa trial of Ad26.COV2.S in healthy adults. Sequencing of the TCRbeta repertoire served to evaluate the specificity and breadth of SARS-CoV-2-reactive T cell receptors following Ad26.COV2.S vaccination. A total of around 32 samples were included in the TCR-sequenced set, comprising around 19 Ad26.COV2.S vaccine recipients, 5 placebo recipients and 8 SARS-CoV-2 convalescent individuals. Investigators did not know the trial group allocation while performing experiments and assessing outcomes. Participants in the trial were split at random into five groups of five each, receiving low-dose or high-dose Ad26.COV2.S once or twice, or else placebo on both occasions. Dosing of Ad26.COV2.S was intramuscular, at either 5x10^10 or 1x10^11 viral particles, delivered as one shot or as two shots spaced 56 days apart. Beyond this particular receptor, the publication reports: Comparing responses between vaccine doses or regimens was not something the study was powered to do. Spike-specific TCR breadth was higher in Ad26.COV2.S recipients than in placebo recipients (P = 0.0014). It was noted by the authors that total T cell responses may have been underestimated by the TCR breadth and depth analyses. Substantial breadth of spike-specific CD8+ and CD4+ T cell responses was reported after vaccination. Non-spike TCR breadth was comparable between vaccine and placebo recipients, consistent with the vaccine containing only spike.

The immunoSEQ Assay was used to sequence TCRbeta CDR3 regions. After extraction, genomic DNA underwent amplification by bias-controlled multiplex PCR, followed by high-throughput sequencing. On the study's bioinformatics: To quantify the absolute abundance of every unique TCRbeta CDR3 region, sequences were collapsed and filtered. T cell fraction was estimated by normalizing TCRbeta template counts to usable DNA, with usable DNA measured through amplification of reference genes found in all nucleated cells. Repertoire TCRs were annotated as SARS-CoV-2-specific by exact matching of V gene, CDR3 amino acid sequence and J gene to a known reactive TCR set. The reference SARS-CoV-2 TCR set was obtained from MIRA and was filtered for enrichment in COVID-19-positive ImmuneCODE repertoires, whereby public or cross-reactive TCRs were removed. Using the MIRA antigens, annotated TCRs were further analysed by specific ORF or by position within an ORF. Depth was the summed frequency of annotated unique rearrangements, while breadth was defined as annotated unique rearrangements over total unique productive rearrangements. Two-sided Wilcoxon rank-sum tests were applied when comparing TCR breadth between groups. This is the immuneACCESS table as TCRdb keeps it, with only in-frame sequences that have V and J called. A part of the clones is gone; compared with another copy, unresolved V genes explain less than half, and the rest is unexplained. The DNA gave D and trimming, while V, J and clone size come from that table. The sample table records roughly 700,000 clones; 70% to 90% of these occur just once. Approximately 1.5% of the sample is taken by the ten largest.

From the germline V gene, CDR1 is LGHNA and CDR2 is YNFKEQ. The germline V and J ends show losses of 0 bases and 6 bases respectively, and no gene match explains 4 bases of the junction. There are 16 amino acids in the CDR3, from cysteine to phenylalanine inclusive. Only the CDR3 part of the read is kept: 48 bases, read in frame from the first base. The sample's treatment or condition label, decoded: roughly 19 received Ad26.COV2.S at low or high dose, single or two shots; 5 received placebo; per-sample allocation not given. For vaccine and placebo recipients, the sequenced repertoires came from samples collected on day 63 after the first injection. Between 29 July and 7 August 2020, Cohort 1b enrolled 25 adults aged 18-55 years at one site in Boston, USA. Ad26.COV2.S consisted of a replication-incompetent adenovirus type 26 vector by which a prefusion-stabilized SARS-CoV-2 spike protein from the original Wuhan strain was expressed.

On this clone itself: What antigen it recognizes has not been identified. Base qualities are missing; no much larger clone stands one base away.

The chain was built from TRBV4-2 and TRBJ2-1, with 11 bases matching TRBD1. Sequencing used peripheral blood, obtained in a trial of Ad26.COV2.S vaccine versus placebo. The TCR was taken from a person aged 18 to 65 who received the Ad26.COV2.S COVID-19 vaccine or a placebo. CDR3 loop: CASSQDEGQGANEQFF. The bases read TGTGCCAGCAGCCAAGATGAAGGACAGGGGGCCAATGAGCAGTTCTTC.